This is a list of T cell receptor beta chains from one sample in a study of cytomegalovirus exposure and HLA in healthy donors. Method: immunoSEQ multiplex PCR; TCRdb's copy keeps in-frame clones and lacks some. This sample has 160,000 or so clones, with roughly 75% found just once. Sequenced: PBMCs. Receptor source: a female donor in good health and CMV-seronegative. CDR3s include the opening cysteine and the closing phenylalanine or tryptophan. A D gene is named only where the DNA matches it firmly. Clone size is given for some rows only: seen once, a few or many times, or a class if the clone is expanded.

>TRBJ2-7|.|11|.|TRBV20-1
TGCAGTGCTAGACAAGATTACGAGCAGTACTTC
CSARQDYEQYF
>TRBJ2-7|.|12|.|TRBV7-9
TGTGCCTCACGGGGTAGTCGGGGCGAGCAGTACTTC
CASRGSRGEQYF
>TRBJ2-7|TRBD2|17|.|TRBV28
TGTGCCAGCGACGGGACTAGCGGGAGGGGTAGGGCCTACGAGCAGTACTTC
CASDGTSGRGRAYEQYF
>TRBJ1-1|TRBD1|12|.|TRBV10-3
TGTGCCATCAGCCCAGGACAGGGAGAAGCTTTCTTT
CAISPGQGEAFF
>TRBJ1-1|.|15|once|TRBV18
TGTGCCAGCTCACCTGGCGCGGCTCGGAACACTGAAGCTTTCTTT
CASSPGAARNTEAFF
>TRBJ2-3|TRBD2|16|.|TRBV29-1
TGCAGCGTTGAAGATCCTCCTAGCGGGGACACAGATACGCAGTATTTT
CSVEDPPSGDTDTQYF
>TRBJ1-2|TRBD1|16|.|TRBV28
TGTGCCAGCAGTTTACTAGGACAGGGTTTCCGTTATGGCTACACCTTC
CASSLLGQGFRYGYTF
>TRBJ1-6|.|18|.|TRBV5-5
TGTGCCAGCAGCTTGAATTATTTAGGAGGGTCCTATAATTCACCCCTCCACTTT
CASSLNYLGGSYNSPLHF
>TRBJ1-2|.|15|.|TRBV12-5
TGTGCTAGTGGTTTGGCACGAACAGGGATCTATGGCTACACCTTC
CASGLARTGIYGYTF
>TRBJ2-2|.|19|few|TRBV27
TGTGCCAGCAGTCCCACGGGAGACTTTTCCCCGTTGGTTACCGGGGAGCTGTTTTTT
CASSPTGDFSPLVTGELFF
>TRBJ1-3|.|17|.|TRBV4-1
TGCGCCAGCAGCCAACGACCGACTGTGACCTCTGGAAACACCATATATTTT
CASSQRPTVTSGNTIYF
>TRBJ1-4|.|14|.|TRBV27
TGTGCCAGCAGACACGGGCAGGGGTACGAAAAACTGTTTTTT
CASRHGQGYEKLFF
>TRBJ1-6|.|16|.|TRBV7-3
TGTGCCAGCAAATTCAACCTCAGGGTGGGTAATTCACCCCTCCACTTT
CASKFNLRVGNSPLHF
>TRBJ1-2|TRBD1|13|few|TRBV11-2
TGTGCCAGCAGCCTCTCGACAGGGAGCGGCTACACCTTC
CASSLSTGSGYTF
>TRBJ1-5|.|13|.|TRBV2
TGTGCCAGCAGTGACGAAAGGCTAGAGCCCCAGCATTTT
CASSDERLEPQHF
>TRBJ2-4|.|17|few|TRBV4-3
TGCGCCAGCAGCCAATCAAGTTCAGCGTCGGGAGTGCTGATCCAGTACTTC
CASSQSSSASGVLIQYF
>TRBJ2-1|.|12|.|TRBV5-1
TGCGCCAGCAGCTGGTCGGGGGATGAGCAGTTCTTC
CASSWSGDEQFF
>TRBJ2-7|.|12|.|TRBV10-2
TGCGCCAGCGGTACAGGCGGCTACGAGCAGTACTTC
CASGTGGYEQYF
>TRBJ2-5|TRBD2|13|.|TRBV29-1
TGCAGCGTTGAAGTCCCTAGCGGGGAGACCCAGTACTTC
CSVEVPSGETQYF
>TRBJ2-1|.|15|.|TRBV30
TGTGCCTGGAGTGTAGGCAGGGGTTCCTACAATGAGCAGTTCTTC
CAWSVGRGSYNEQFF
>TRBJ2-3|TRBD2|16|.|TRBV14
TGTGCCAGCAGCCTGAGACTAGCGGGAGGGACAGATACGCAGTATTTT
CASSLRLAGGTDTQYF
>TRBJ2-7|TRBD1|13|.|TRBV6-1
TGTGCCAGCAGGCGTGGGACAGACTACGAGCAGTACTTC
CASRRGTDYEQYF
>TRBJ2-1|TRBD2|13|.|TRBV19
TGTGCCAGTTCGTTTAGCGGGGACAATGAGCAGTTCTTC
CASSFSGDNEQFF
>TRBJ2-7|TRBD2|14|.|TRBV9
TGTGCCAGCAGCGTAGGGGTAGCGGGAGCCGAGCAGTACTTC
CASSVGVAGAEQYF
>TRBJ2-3|TRBD1|16|.|TRBV7-6
TGTGCCAGCAGCCCCCGGACAGGTTATAGCACAGATACGCAGTATTTT
CASSPRTGYSTDTQYF
>TRBJ1-5|.|14|.|TRBV4-3
TGCGCCAGCAGCCAAGCGGTCAGCAATCAGCCCCAGCATTTT
CASSQAVSNQPQHF
>TRBJ2-7|.|14|.|TRBV6-5
TGTGCCAGCAGTTACGGTAGAGACGGACTCGAGCAGTACTTC
CASSYGRDGLEQYF
>TRBJ1-1|.|14|.|TRBV9
TGTGCCAGCAGCCTTTCGACAGAGAACACTGAAGCTTTCTTT
CASSLSTENTEAFF
>TRBJ2-7|TRBD1|14|.|TRBV19
TGTGCCAGTAGTAGGGGGGACAGGGAGAATGAGCAGTACTTC
CASSRGDRENEQYF
>TRBJ1-2|.|12|.|TRBV19
TGTGCCAGTAGTATAGGAGACTATGGCTACACCTTC
CASSIGDYGYTF
>TRBJ1-1|TRBD1|12|.|TRBV12-5
TGTGCTAGTGGTTCTGGACAGGGGGAAGCTTTCTTT
CASGSGQGEAFF
>TRBJ1-5|.|15|.|TRBV19
TGTGCCAGTAGTATCTCCAGGGGACCCAATCAGCCCCAGCATTTT
CASSISRGPNQPQHF
>TRBJ1-1|.|14|.|TRBV6-1
TGTGCCAGCAGTGAAGTGGACAGAGGCACTGAAGCTTTCTTT
CASSEVDRGTEAFF
>TRBJ1-5|.|14|once|TRBV15
TGTGCCACCAGCAGAGTTGAGAGAGGCCAGCCCCAGCATTTT
CATSRVERGQPQHF
>TRBJ1-2|.|12|.|TRBV30
TGTGCCTGGAGTTTGCAGTTCTATGGCTACACCTTC
CAWSLQFYGYTF